Below are 14 T cell receptor beta chains sequenced from a single sample in a study of OX40 agonist ivuxolimab in advanced cancers. The protocol used for the library was the immunoSEQ multiplex PCR assay. The table comes from immuneACCESS by way of TCRdb, which keeps in-frame sequences with V and J called. Part of the clones is missing from these tables; in studies checked, under half for an unresolved V gene and the rest for unknown reasons. The sample table contains roughly 80,000 clones; only one count was recorded for 65% to 90% of them. Clones ranked in the top ten supply approximately 2% of the sample. Sequenced here: CD4+ or CD8+ T cells sorted from blood, sampled in a trial of the OX40 agonist ivuxolimab. The receptors derive from an adult with an advanced solid tumor such as melanoma, head and neck, liver or kidney cancer.

The V and J genes are TRBV5-4 and TRBJ2-3, with D uncertain. V was cut by 2 bases and J by 4 bases, with 5 bases left in between. This CDR3 has 12 residues. Germline CDR1 and CDR2: SGHNT and YYREEE (reference sequence). The CDR3: CASSFISDTQYF. CDR3 nucleotide sequence: TGTGCCAGCAGCTTTATCTCAGATACGCAGTATTTT.

The J gene is TRBJ1-6, the V gene TRBV6-1; TRBD1 matches 7 bases. Per germline, CDR1 MNHNS and CDR2 SASEGT. This CDR3 is built from 14 residues. Trimming removed 7 bases from V and 9 bases from J; junction bases left unmatched: 9. The CDR3 region is CASIFRQGSSPLHF. The CDR3 bases are TGTGCCAGCATATTCAGACAGGGCAGTTCACCCCTCCACTTT.

This chain uses TRBV7-3 with TRBJ2-1; 10 positions agree with TRBD1. This CDR3 region has 14 residues. Germline CDR1 is SGHTA and CDR2 is FQGTGA. J was trimmed by 6 bases and V by 5 bases; bases with no gene match: 4. The CDR3 protein is CASSPGQGSNEQFF. The CDR3 DNA reads as TGTGCCAGCAGCCCGGGACAGGGGAGCAATGAGCAGTTCTTC.

The CDR3 DNA reads as TGTGCCAGCAGTGCAGGAGGGCGTACCTATGGCTACACCTTC. Protein sequence: CASSAGGRTYGYTF. The rearrangement links TRBV2 to TRBJ1-2; D unresolved. Per the germline V gene, CDR1 is SNHLY and CDR2 is FYNNEI. CDR3 length equals 14 residues. V was trimmed by 4 bases and J by 4 bases, leaving 13 bases between them.

The chain is built from TRBV18 and TRBJ2-3; no clear D. The germline gives CDR1 KGHSH, CDR2 LQKENI. V shed 2 bases and J shed 0 bases, with 12 bases lying between them. The CDR3 has 16 amino acids. The CDR3 nucleotides are TGTGCCAGCTCACCATCCACGACCTCTAGCACAGATACGCAGTATTTT. Protein sequence: CASSPSTTSSTDTQYF. The complete variable domain, with remaining parts taken from reference TRBV18 and TRBJ2-3, reads NAGVMQNPRHLVRRRGQEARLRCSPMKGHSHVYWYRQLPEEGLKFMVYLQKENIIDESGMPKERFSAEFPKEGPSILRIQQVVRGDSAAYFCASSPSTTSSTDTQYFGPGTRLTVL.

V is TRBV7-2 and J is TRBJ1-2; TRBD1 is a possible D gene (5 bases). Germline V gene lookup returns CDR1 SGHTA and CDR2 FQGNSA. V was cut by 2 bases and J by 4 bases, with 17 bases left in between. The CDR3 is 16 amino acids. The CDR3 is CASSLRPRGRGYGYTF. CDR3 nucleotide sequence: TGTGCCAGCAGCTTAAGACCACGGGGCCGGGGCTATGGCTACACCTTC.

The CDR3 DNA reads as TGTGCCAGCTTCATTGCCCCCCCAGGGGGCTCCTACAATGAGCAGTTCTTC. It specifies CASFIAPPGGSYNEQFF. V is TRBV5-4 and J is TRBJ2-1, with 7 bases matching TRBD1. The CDR3 loop spans 17 amino acids. V shed 7 bases and J 0 bases; nucleotides not matched to a gene: 13. From germline, CDR1 is SGHNT and CDR2 YYREEE (reference sequence).

The rearrangement uses TRBV30 and TRBJ1-1; D is undetermined. The V end was cut by 4 bases, the J end by 5 bases, with 14 bases between. CDR1 and CDR2 (germline): GTSNPN, SVGIG (reference sequence). The CDR3 sequence is 13 residues long. DNA for the CDR3: TGTGCCTGGAAAGAGGGAATTAGGACTGAAGCTTTCTTT. Residues: CAWKEGIRTEAFF.

This clone occurred once. The rearrangement links TRBV7-2 to TRBJ1-5; TRBD1 matches 7 bases. This CDR3 comprises 15 residues. From germline, CDR1 is SGHTA and CDR2 FQGNSA. Germline trimming cut 0 bases from V and 4 bases from J; bases unmatched to any gene: 3. CDR3 DNA sequence: TGTGCCAGCAGCTTAGCCCTCAGGGGGAATCAGCCCCAGCATTTT. Translation: CASSLALRGNQPQHF.

Here the CDR3 DNA reads TGTGCCAGCAGCCCCCAAGGAGGGGTGGGCGCTGAAGCTTTCTTT. Its translation: CASSPQGGVGAEAFF. This chain connects TRBV9 to TRBJ1-1; possible D gene TRBD1, 5 bases. The CDR3 contains 15 residues. Trimming stripped 4 bases from V and 6 bases from J, with 19 bases between. Germline assignment: CDR1 SGDLS and CDR2 YYNGEE.

The V call is TRBV28, the J call TRBJ2-2; 7 nucleotides line up with TRBD2. Germline trimming cut 3 bases from V and 4 bases from J; bases unmatched to any gene: 5. The germline V gene encodes CDR1 MDHEN and CDR2 SYDVKM. The CDR3 loop spans 15 amino acids. The CDR3 bases are TGTGCCAGCAGTTTGTGGGAGGGCCCCACCGGGGAGCTGTTTTTT. It encodes CASSLWEGPTGELFF. The full variable domain, with the rest looked up from reference TRBV28 and TRBJ2-2, is DVKVTQSSRYLVKRTGEKVFLECVQDMDHENMFWYRQDPGLGLRLIYFSYDVKMKEKGDIPEGYSVSREKKERFSLILESASTNQTSMYLCASSLWEGPTGELFFGEGSRLTVL.

The chain recombines TRBV6-1 with TRBJ1-2; D remains ambiguous. The germline V gene has CDR1 MNHNS and CDR2 SASEGT. The CDR3 covers 14 residues. Trimming stripped 1 base from V and 8 bases from J, with 14 bases between. CDR3 bases: TGTGCCAGCAGTGAAGGGATGGGGAAGGAGGGCTACACCTTC. This codes for CASSEGMGKEGYTF.

V and J are TRBV5-6 and TRBJ1-4; D not resolved. Germline V gene data show CDR1 as SGHDT and CDR2 as YYEEEE. This CDR3 has 15 amino acids. Trimming shortened V by 1 base and J by 4 bases, and 11 bases separated the two germline ends. CDR3 in DNA: TGTGCCAGCAGCTTGTTGGCAGCCGGTAATGAAAAACTGTTTTTT. It codes for CASSLLAAGNEKLFF.

The chain recombines TRBV18 with TRBJ2-3; 9 bases match TRBD2. The ends lost 1 base at V and 1 base at J; junction bases unmatched: 3. The CDR3 length is 16 residues. From germline, CDR1 is KGHSH and CDR2 LQKENI. The CDR3 loop reads CASSPRSSGGTDTQYF. The CDR3 bases are TGTGCCAGCTCACCACGTTCTAGCGGGGGCACAGATACGCAGTATTTT.